This T cell receptor (beta chain) is from a study of CD8 T cells in ankylosing spondylitis. MiXCR, applied by TCRdb to the 5' RACE reads, yields one record per CDR3 protein. The sample lists 250,000 to 400,000 distinct CDR3 sequences, 11% occurring once. Overall study findings and caveats: What seemed typical of ankylosing spondylitis blood was a TCR beta motif built from fewer than ten highly homologous variants. A number of the motif variants had already been described in reactive arthritis synovial fluid and blood. Researchers reportedly found disease-linked clones significantly enriched in matched ankylosing spondylitis synovial fluid. CD8+ disease-linked clones were present at relatively low frequencies in blood.

About this clonotype: Its antigen remains unidentified.

The CDR3 spans 16 residues. Trimming removed 2 bases from V and 0 bases from J, with 13 bases in between. CDR1 KGHSH and CDR2 LQKENI come from the germline V gene. The specimen was blood, either unsorted or a sorted T cell fraction (not recorded which). This receptor was obtained from a female donor with ankylosing spondylitis or in good health (not recorded which). V gene TRBV18 combines with J gene TRBJ1-1; possibly TRBD1 for D (5 bases). The CDR3 DNA reads TGTGCCAGCTCACCAAGGGGAAAACCTTTGAACACTGAAGCTTTCTTT. Residues: CASSPRGKPLNTEAFF.